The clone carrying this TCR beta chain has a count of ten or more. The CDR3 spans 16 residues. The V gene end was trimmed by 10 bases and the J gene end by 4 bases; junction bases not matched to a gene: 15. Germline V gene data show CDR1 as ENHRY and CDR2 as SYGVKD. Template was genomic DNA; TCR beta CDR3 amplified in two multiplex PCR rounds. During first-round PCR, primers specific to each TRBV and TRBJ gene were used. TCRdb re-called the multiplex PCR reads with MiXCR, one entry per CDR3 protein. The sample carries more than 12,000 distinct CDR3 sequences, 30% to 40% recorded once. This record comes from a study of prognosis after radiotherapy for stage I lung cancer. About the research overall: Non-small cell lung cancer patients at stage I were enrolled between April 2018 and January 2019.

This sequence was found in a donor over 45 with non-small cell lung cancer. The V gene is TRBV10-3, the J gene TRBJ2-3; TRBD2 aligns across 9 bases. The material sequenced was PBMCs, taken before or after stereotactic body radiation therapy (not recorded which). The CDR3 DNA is TGTGCCACCACAAAACTAGCGGGCGGGGGGGCAGATACGCAGTATTTT. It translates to CATTKLAGGGADTQYF.